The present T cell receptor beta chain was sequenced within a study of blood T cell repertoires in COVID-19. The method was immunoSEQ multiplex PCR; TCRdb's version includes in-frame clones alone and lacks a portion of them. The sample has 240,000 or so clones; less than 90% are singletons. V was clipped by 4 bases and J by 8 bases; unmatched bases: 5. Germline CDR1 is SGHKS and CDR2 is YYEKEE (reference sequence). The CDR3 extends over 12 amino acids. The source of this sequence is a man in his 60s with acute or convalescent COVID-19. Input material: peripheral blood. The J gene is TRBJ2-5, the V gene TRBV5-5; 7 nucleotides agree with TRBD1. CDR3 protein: CASSLDRDTQYF. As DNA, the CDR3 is TGTGCCAGCAGCCTCGACAGGGACACCCAGTACTTC. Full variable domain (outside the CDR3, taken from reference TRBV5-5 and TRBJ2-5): DAGVTQSPTHLIKTRGQQVTLRCSPISGHKSVSWYQQVLGQGPQFIFQYYEKEERGRGNFPDRFSARQFPNYSSELNVNALLLGDSALYLCASSLDRDTQYFGPGTRLLVL.